A single sample is the source of the 9 T cell receptor beta chains below, sequenced in a study of siplizumab effects on memory and regulatory T cells (dated by TCRdb to the late 2010s). Libraries were constructed by the immunoSEQ multiplex PCR assay. Held by TCRdb, this immuneACCESS table contains in-frame sequences only and omits some clones. Under half of the omission traces to an unresolved V gene where checked; the cause of the rest is unknown. This sample is represented by about 40,000 clones; around 92% of them were singletons. The ten most abundant clones make up less than 0.25% of the sample. Sequenced input: naive CD4+ T cells sorted from blood. Taken with the paper, the label for cell subset or site translates to: unstimulated naive T cells. The receptors stem from a human donor in good health.

With regard to this clone: One end of the junction is discordant with germline, which a read error may explain. Other DNA sequences in this sample translate to the same CDR3. The V gene is TRBV2, the J gene TRBJ2-2; 11 nucleotides align to TRBD2. The CDR3 totals 16 residues. Per the germline V gene, CDR1 is SNHLY and CDR2 is FYNNEI. CDR3 sequence reads: CASSPAGTSGTGELFF. In DNA form, the CDR3 reads TGTGCCAGCAGTCCTGCCGGGACTAGCGGCACCGGGGAACTGTTTTTT.

This chain uses TRBV5-1 with TRBJ2-1; TRBD1 is a possible D gene (5 bases). The CDR3 is 15 residues long. The germline V gene has CDR1 SGHRS and CDR2 YFSETQ. Trimming removed 6 bases from V and 6 bases from J, with 19 bases in between. The CDR3 DNA sequence: TGCGCCAGCAACCCCTATAGGGGAAAAGGCAATGAGCAGTTCTTC. This sequence encodes CASNPYRGKGNEQFF.

This chain links TRBV27 with TRBJ2-2, with 7 nucleotides matching TRBD1. This CDR3 is built from 15 residues. Germline trimming cut 5 bases from V and 6 bases from J; bases unmatched to any gene: 9. Germline CDR1 reads MNHEY; CDR2 reads SMNVEV (reference sequence). For the CDR3, the DNA is TGTGCCAGCAGTCCGAGACAGGGACGTGCCGGGGAGCTGTTTTTT. As protein: CASSPRQGRAGELFF.

The chain links TRBV6-1 to TRBJ1-2; 7 nucleotides agree with TRBD1. Germline-derived CDR1 and CDR2 are MNHNS and SASEGT. The CDR3 spans 15 residues. V was clipped by 2 bases and J by 6 bases; unmatched bases: 9. CDR3 sequence: CASSETLTGWDGYTF. CDR3 sequence (DNA): TGTGCCAGCAGTGAAACTTTGACAGGGTGGGATGGCTACACCTTC.

V and J are TRBV5-1 and TRBJ2-2, with unresolved D. The V gene's germline CDR1 is SGHRS and CDR2 YFSETQ. The ends were cut back, 6 bases at V and 1 base at J, with 7 bases in the middle. This CDR3 is built from 13 residues. CDR3 DNA: TGCGCCAGCACTTGGGGGAACACCGGGGAGCTGTTTTTT. Amino acid sequence: CASTWGNTGELFF.

The CDR3: CASSEDSRGSYTF. For the CDR3, the DNA is TGTGCCAGCAGCGAGGACTCACGGGGGTCCTACACCTTC. The V call is TRBV2, the J call TRBJ1-2, with D possibly being TRBD1 (5 bases). CDR1 and CDR2 from the germline V gene are SNHLY and FYNNEI. The CDR3 contains 13 residues. V was trimmed by 6 bases and J by 10 bases, leaving 18 bases between them.

The rearrangement uses TRBV15 and TRBJ2-7; D possibly matches TRBD1 or TRBD2 (5 bases each). Germline V gene data show CDR1 as LNHNV and CDR2 as YYDKDF (reference sequence). The CDR3 has 15 residues. V was shortened by 3 bases and J by 7 bases, with 19 bases between the two germline ends. CDR3 protein: CATSSVMGVLGEQYF. The CDR3 nucleotides are TGTGCCACCAGCAGTGTTATGGGGGTCCTGGGAGAGCAGTACTTC.

The chain couples TRBV7-9 to TRBJ2-2; 11 bases match TRBD1. Trimming at V came to 3 bases and at J to 3 bases, leaving 6 bases not matched to a gene. CDR1 and CDR2 (germline): SEHNR, FQNEAQ (reference sequence). CDR3 size: 17 residues. The CDR3 region is CASSFGQGAKDTGELFF. In DNA, the CDR3 is TGTGCCAGCAGCTTTGGACAGGGGGCGAAGGACACCGGGGAGCTGTTTTTT.

This chain links TRBV4-1 with TRBJ2-7; the D is unclear. Trimming shortened V by 0 bases and J by 0 bases, and 9 bases separated the two germline ends. The CDR3 runs to 15 residues. Germline V lookup: CDR1 MGHRA, CDR2 YSYEKL. CDR3 amino acids: CASSQDPGDSYEQYF. The CDR3 DNA sequence: TGCGCCAGCAGCCAAGACCCAGGTGACTCCTACGAGCAGTACTTC.